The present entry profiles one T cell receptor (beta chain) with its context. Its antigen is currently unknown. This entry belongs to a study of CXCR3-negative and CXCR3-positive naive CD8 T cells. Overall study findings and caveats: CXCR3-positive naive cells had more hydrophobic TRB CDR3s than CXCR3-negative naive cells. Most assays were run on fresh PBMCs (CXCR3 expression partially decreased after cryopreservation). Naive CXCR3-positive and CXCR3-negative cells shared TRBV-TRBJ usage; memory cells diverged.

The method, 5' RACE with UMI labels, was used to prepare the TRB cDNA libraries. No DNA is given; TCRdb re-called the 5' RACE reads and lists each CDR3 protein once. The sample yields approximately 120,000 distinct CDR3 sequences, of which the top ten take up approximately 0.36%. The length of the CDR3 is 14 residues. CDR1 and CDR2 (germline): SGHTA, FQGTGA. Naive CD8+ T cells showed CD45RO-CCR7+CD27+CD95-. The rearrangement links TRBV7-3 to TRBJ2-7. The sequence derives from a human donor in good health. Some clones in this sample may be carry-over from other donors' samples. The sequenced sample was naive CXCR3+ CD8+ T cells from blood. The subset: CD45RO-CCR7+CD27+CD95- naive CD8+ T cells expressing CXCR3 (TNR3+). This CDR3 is CASSLTSTYGEQYF.